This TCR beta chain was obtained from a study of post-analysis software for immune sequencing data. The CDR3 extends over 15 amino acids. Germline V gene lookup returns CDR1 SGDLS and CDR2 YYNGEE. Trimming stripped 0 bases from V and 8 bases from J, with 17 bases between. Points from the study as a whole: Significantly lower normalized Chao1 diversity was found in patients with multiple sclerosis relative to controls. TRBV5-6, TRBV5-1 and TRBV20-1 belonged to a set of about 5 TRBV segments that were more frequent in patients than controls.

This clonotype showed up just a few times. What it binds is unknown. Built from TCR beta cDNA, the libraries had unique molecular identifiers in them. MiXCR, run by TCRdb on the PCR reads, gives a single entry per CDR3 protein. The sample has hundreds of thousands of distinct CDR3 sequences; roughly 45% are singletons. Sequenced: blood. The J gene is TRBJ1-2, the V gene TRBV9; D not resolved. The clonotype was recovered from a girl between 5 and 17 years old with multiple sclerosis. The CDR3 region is CASSVDSPSAQGYTF. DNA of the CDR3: TGTGCCAGCAGCGTAGATTCACCGTCCGCTCAGGGCTACACCTTC.